This T cell receptor beta chain was profiled in a study of T-cell memory formation after mild COVID-19. This clonotype has more than one count but fewer than ten. The CDR3 loop spans 17 amino acids. J lost 4 bases, V lost 6 bases, and 14 bases had no gene match. Looked up from germline, CDR1 is ENHRY and CDR2 is SYGVKD. 5'RACE primed at constant segments yielded TCR alpha and TCR beta cDNA libraries bearing sample barcodes and UMIs. Using its own MiXCR run on the 5' RACE reads, TCRdb lists one record per CDR3 protein. The sample has tens of thousands of distinct CDR3 sequences; approximately 9% are singletons.

The material sequenced was PBMCs or a T cell subset sorted from them (not recorded which). The clonotype originates from an adult woman who had mild COVID-19 (a few samples of this study predate the infection). Cell type and time point are not known. The chain joins TRBV10-3 to TRBJ1-1, with 10 bases fitting TRBD1. The CDR3 reads CAISSLSGQGSTTEAFF. The CDR3 DNA sequence: TGTGCCATCAGCTCATTATCGGGACAGGGGTCGACCACTGAAGCTTTCTTT.